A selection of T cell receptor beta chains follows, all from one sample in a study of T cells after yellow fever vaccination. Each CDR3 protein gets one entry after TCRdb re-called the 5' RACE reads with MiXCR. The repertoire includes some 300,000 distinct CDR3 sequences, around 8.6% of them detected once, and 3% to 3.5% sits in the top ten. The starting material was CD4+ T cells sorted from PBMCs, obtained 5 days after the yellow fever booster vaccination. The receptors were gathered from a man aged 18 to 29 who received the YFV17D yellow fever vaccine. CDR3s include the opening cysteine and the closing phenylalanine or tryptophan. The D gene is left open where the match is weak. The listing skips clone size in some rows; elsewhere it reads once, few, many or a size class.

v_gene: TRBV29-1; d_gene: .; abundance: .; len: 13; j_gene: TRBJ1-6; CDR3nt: TGCAGCGTTGGGACGGGCGCTAATTCACCCCTCCACTTT; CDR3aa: CSVGTGANSPLHF
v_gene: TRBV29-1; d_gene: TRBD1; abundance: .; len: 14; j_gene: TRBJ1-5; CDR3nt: TGCAGCGTTGAAGACGGGACAGGGAGTCAGCCCCAGCATTTT; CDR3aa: CSVEDGTGSQPQHF
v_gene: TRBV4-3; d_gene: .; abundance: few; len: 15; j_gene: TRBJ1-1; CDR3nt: TGCGCCAGCAGCCAAAGGGCGGGCATGACCACTGAAGCTTTCTTT; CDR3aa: CASSQRAGMTTEAFF
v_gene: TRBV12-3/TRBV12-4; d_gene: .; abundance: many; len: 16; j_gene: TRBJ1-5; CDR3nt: TGTGCCAGCAGTCCCACAGCGCTGCTTAGCAATCAGCCCCAGCATTTT; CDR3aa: CASSPTALLSNQPQHF
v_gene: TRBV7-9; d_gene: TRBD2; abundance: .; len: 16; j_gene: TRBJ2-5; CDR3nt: TGTGCCAGCAGCTTACGACTAGCGGGGGACCAAGAGACCCAGTACTTC; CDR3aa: CASSLRLAGDQETQYF
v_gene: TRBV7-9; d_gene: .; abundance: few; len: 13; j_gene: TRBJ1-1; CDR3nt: TGTGCCAGCAGCTTACGGGCCGACACTGAAGCTTTCTTT; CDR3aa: CASSLRADTEAFF
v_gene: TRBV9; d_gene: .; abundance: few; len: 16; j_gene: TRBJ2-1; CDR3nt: TGTGCCAGCAGCGTAGCTGGGCAGGGCTCCTACAATGAGCAGTTCTTC; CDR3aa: CASSVAGQGSYNEQFF
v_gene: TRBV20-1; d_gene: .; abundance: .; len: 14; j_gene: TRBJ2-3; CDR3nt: TGCAGTGCTAGAATCACGGGGAGGACAGATACGCAGTATTTT; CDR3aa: CSARITGRTDTQYF
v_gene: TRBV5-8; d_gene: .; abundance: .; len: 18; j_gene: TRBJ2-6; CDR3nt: TGTGCCAGCAGCTGGCTCCGTCGCACGGGCTCTGGGGCCAACGTCCTGACTTTC; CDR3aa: CASSWLRRTGSGANVLTF
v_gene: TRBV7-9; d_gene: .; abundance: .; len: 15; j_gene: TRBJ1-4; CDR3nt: TGTGCCAGCAGCCTACAGGCCTCAACTAATGAAAAACTGTTTTTT; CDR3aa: CASSLQASTNEKLFF
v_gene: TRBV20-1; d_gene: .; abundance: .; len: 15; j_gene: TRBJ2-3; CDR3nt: TGCAGTGCTAGGTGGGGACTCAAGGGCACAGATACGCAGTATTTT; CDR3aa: CSARWGLKGTDTQYF
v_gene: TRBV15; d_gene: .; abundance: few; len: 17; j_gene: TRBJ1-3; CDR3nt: TGTGCCACCAGCAGAGATAAGGAGGGACCACGCGGAAACACCATATATTTT; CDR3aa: CATSRDKEGPRGNTIYF
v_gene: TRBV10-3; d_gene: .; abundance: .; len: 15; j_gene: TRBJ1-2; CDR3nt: TGTGCCATCAGTGAGTCAAGGTTAGCTAACTATGGCTACACCTTC; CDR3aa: CAISESRLANYGYTF
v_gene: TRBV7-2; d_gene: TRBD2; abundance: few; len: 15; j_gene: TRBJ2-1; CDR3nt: TGTGCCAGCAGCCTAGATACTAGCGGGGGGGTTGAGCAGTTCTTC; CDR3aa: CASSLDTSGGVEQFF
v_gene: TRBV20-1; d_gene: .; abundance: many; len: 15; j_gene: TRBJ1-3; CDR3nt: TGCAGTGCTAGGGGGGGGGCAGACTCTGGAAACACCATATATTTT; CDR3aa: CSARGGADSGNTIYF
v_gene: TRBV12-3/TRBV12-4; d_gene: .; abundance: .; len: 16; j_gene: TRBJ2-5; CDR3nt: TGTGCCAGCAGTTTAGCTGGGGGACCAGAGGAAGAGACCCAGTACTTC; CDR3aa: CASSLAGGPEEETQYF
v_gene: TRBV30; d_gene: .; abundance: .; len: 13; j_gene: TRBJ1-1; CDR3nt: TGTGCCTGGAGTGGCTTCAGGGGCGGGCTGGCTTTCTTT; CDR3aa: CAWSGFRGGLAFF
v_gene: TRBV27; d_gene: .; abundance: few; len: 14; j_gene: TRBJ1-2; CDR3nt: TGTGCCAGCAGTTTACAGGGGCCCGGCTATGGCTACACCTTC; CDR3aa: CASSLQGPGYGYTF
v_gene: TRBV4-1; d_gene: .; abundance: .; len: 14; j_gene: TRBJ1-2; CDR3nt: TGCGCCAGCAGCCTCCTGGTCCGGGAGGAAGGCTACACCTTC; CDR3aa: CASSLLVREEGYTF
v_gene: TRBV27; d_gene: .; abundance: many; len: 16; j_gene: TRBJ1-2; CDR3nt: TGTGCCAGCAGTTATGGGGCGGATAGTTGGCCCTATGGCTACACCTTC; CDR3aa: CASSYGADSWPYGYTF
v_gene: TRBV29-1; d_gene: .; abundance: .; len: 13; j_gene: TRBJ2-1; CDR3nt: TGCAGCGTTGGGCGGACATCCTACAATGAGCAGTTCTTC; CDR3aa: CSVGRTSYNEQFF
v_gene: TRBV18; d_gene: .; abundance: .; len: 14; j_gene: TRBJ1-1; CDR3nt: TGTGCCAGCTCACCAGGGCAGGGTTTAAGTGAAGCTTTCTTT; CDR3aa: CASSPGQGLSEAFF
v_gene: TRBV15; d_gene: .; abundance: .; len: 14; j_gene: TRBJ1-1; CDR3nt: TGTGCCACCAGCGGAGTGGCCGGGAGGACTGAAGCTTTCTTT; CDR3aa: CATSGVAGRTEAFF
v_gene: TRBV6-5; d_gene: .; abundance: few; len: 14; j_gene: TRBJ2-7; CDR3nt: TGTGCCAGCAGTTACGCCCGGGACACCAAGGGACAGTACTTC; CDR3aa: CASSYARDTKGQYF
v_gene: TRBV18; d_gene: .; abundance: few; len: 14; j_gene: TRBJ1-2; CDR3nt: TGTGCCAGCTCACCGGAGGCGATCCGCTATGGCTACACCTTC; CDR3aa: CASSPEAIRYGYTF
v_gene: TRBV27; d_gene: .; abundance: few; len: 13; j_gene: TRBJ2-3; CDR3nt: TGTGCCAGCAGTTTAAAGTACACAGATACGCAGTATTTT; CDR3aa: CASSLKYTDTQYF
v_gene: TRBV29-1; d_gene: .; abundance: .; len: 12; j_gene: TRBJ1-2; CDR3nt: TGCAGCGGAGGGGAAGGGGGCTATGGCTACACCTTC; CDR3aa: CSGGEGGYGYTF
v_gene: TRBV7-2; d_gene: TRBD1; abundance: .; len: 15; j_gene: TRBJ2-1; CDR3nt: TGTGCCAGCAGGGTAACAGGGGGCAGAAACAATGAGCAGTTCTTC; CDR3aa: CASRVTGGRNNEQFF
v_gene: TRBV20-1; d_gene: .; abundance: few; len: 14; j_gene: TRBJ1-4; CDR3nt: TGCAGTGCTAGAGTGGCGGGTGGTAATGAAAAACTGTTTTTT; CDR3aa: CSARVAGGNEKLFF
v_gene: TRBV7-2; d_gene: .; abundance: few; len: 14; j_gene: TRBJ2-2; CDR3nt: TGTGCCAGCAGCTTGGCGCCGCCCACCGGGGAGCTGTTTTTT; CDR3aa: CASSLAPPTGELFF
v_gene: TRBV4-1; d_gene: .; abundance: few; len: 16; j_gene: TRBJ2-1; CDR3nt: TGCGCCAGCAGCCAACCGGGACGGAAAACCTACAATGAGCAGTTCTTC; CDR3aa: CASSQPGRKTYNEQFF
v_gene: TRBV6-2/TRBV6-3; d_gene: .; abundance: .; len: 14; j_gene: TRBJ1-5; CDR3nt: TGTGCCAGCAGTTATATTGGACACAATCAGCCCCAGCATTTT; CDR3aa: CASSYIGHNQPQHF
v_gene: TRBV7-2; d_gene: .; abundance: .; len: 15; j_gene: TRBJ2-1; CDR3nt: TGTGCCAGCAGCTCGGTCAGGGGCTCCTACAATGAGCAGTTCTTC; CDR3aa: CASSSVRGSYNEQFF
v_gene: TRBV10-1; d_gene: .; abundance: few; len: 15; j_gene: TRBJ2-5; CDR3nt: TGCGCCAGCAGTGAGTCGAATCTGGGGGGAGAGACCCAGTACTTC; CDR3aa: CASSESNLGGETQYF
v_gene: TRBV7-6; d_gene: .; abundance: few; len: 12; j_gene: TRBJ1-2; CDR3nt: TGTGCCAGCAGCTCTACAGGGCATGGCTACACCTTC; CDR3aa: CASSSTGHGYTF
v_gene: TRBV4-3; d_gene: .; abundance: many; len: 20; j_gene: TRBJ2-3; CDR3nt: TGCGCCAGCAGCCAAGAGTTAGGGATTCAGAGAGGTATGGGCACAGATACGCAGTATTTT; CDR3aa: CASSQELGIQRGMGTDTQYF
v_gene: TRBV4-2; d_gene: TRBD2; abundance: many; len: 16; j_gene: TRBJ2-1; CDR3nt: TGTGCCAGCAGCCAAGAAGTAGCGGGGGGTTACGATGAGCAGTTCTTC; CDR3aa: CASSQEVAGGYDEQFF
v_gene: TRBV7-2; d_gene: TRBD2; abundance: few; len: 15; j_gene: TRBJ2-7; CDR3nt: TGTGCCAGCAGCATGTGGCGGGGGGATCGGGACGAGCAGTACTTC; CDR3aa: CASSMWRGDRDEQYF
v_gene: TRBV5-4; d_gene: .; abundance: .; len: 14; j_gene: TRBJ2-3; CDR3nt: TGTGCCAGCAGCTTGGAGCAGGGTTCAGATACGCAGTATTTT; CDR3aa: CASSLEQGSDTQYF